Listed below are T cell receptor beta chains from one sample, sequenced in a study of blood T cells in healthy people across ages. TCRdb reanalysed the 5' RACE reads using MiXCR and keeps one entry per CDR3 protein. The sample consists of 1.5 million to 2 million distinct CDR3 sequences, 25% to 30% of them appearing once. The source material was blood. The receptor set was obtained from a woman younger than 45 in good health. Both conserved end residues are part of each CDR3. Fields, in order: D gene, V gene, J gene, clone size, CDR3 protein, CDR3 DNA. The D gene is left open where the match is weak. Expanded clones are given a class, and other clones once, few, many or no size at all.

D gene: NA
V gene: TRBV4-1
J gene: TRBJ1-4
clone size: NA
CDR3 protein: CASSQVGLGGEKLFF
CDR3 DNA: TGCGCCAGCAGCCAAGTCGGCCTAGGAGGTGAAAAACTGTTTTTT

D gene: TRBD1
V gene: TRBV7-3
J gene: TRBJ2-7
clone size: many
CDR3 protein: CASSLDRGDEQYF
CDR3 DNA: TGTGCCAGCAGCTTAGACAGGGGCGACGAGCAGTACTTC

D gene: NA
V gene: TRBV9
J gene: TRBJ1-6
clone size: NA
CDR3 protein: CASSQTGQSYNSPLHF
CDR3 DNA: TGTGCCAGCAGCCAGACGGGACAATCCTATAATTCACCCCTCCACTTT

D gene: TRBD2
V gene: TRBV7-2
J gene: TRBJ2-3
clone size: few
CDR3 protein: CASSFPRLAGADTQYF
CDR3 DNA: TGTGCCAGCAGCTTCCCGAGACTAGCGGGGGCAGATACGCAGTATTTT

D gene: NA
V gene: TRBV5-1
J gene: TRBJ1-1
clone size: few
CDR3 protein: CACSLVPKGNTEAFF
CDR3 DNA: TGCGCCTGCAGCTTGGTCCCTAAGGGGAACACTGAAGCTTTCTTT

D gene: TRBD2
V gene: TRBV27
J gene: TRBJ2-7
clone size: NA
CDR3 protein: CASSPPTSGAEQYF
CDR3 DNA: TGTGCCAGCAGTCCTCCGACTAGCGGGGCCGAGCAGTACTTC

D gene: NA
V gene: TRBV5-1
J gene: TRBJ2-3
clone size: few
CDR3 protein: CASSFPREPDTQYF
CDR3 DNA: TGCGCCAGCAGCTTCCCAAGAGAACCAGATACGCAGTATTTT

D gene: TRBD1
V gene: TRBV5-1
J gene: TRBJ2-7
clone size: few
CDR3 protein: CASSLEGGTLEQYF
CDR3 DNA: TGCGCCAGCAGCTTGGAAGGGGGCACCCTCGAGCAGTACTTC

D gene: NA
V gene: TRBV4-1
J gene: TRBJ2-7
clone size: NA
CDR3 protein: CAGSHPSSYNEQYF
CDR3 DNA: TGCGCCGGCAGCCACCCGAGCTCCTACAATGAGCAGTACTTC

D gene: TRBD2
V gene: TRBV20-1
J gene: TRBJ2-3
clone size: few
CDR3 protein: CSAHPALAGDTDTQYF
CDR3 DNA: TGCAGTGCCCACCCGGCGCTAGCGGGAGACACAGATACGCAGTATTTT

D gene: NA
V gene: TRBV5-1
J gene: TRBJ2-3
clone size: NA
CDR3 protein: CASSLEKGPLTDTQYF
CDR3 DNA: TGCGCCAGCAGCTTGGAAAAAGGCCCCTTGACAGATACGCAGTATTTT

D gene: TRBD2
V gene: TRBV4-3
J gene: TRBJ2-1
clone size: NA
CDR3 protein: CASSNRLAGAPYNEQFF
CDR3 DNA: TGCGCCAGCAGCAACCGACTAGCGGGAGCCCCCTACAATGAGCAGTTCTTC

D gene: NA
V gene: TRBV10-3
J gene: TRBJ2-4
clone size: NA
CDR3 protein: CAIAEGVGGNEQYF
CDR3 DNA: TGTGCCATCGCGGAGGGAGTTGGAGGGAATGAGCAGTACTTC

D gene: TRBD2
V gene: TRBV12-3/TRBV12-4
J gene: TRBJ2-4
clone size: NA
CDR3 protein: CAGSERDWEQYF
CDR3 DNA: TGTGCCGGCAGCGAGCGGGATTGGGAGCAGTACTTC

D gene: TRBD1
V gene: TRBV4-1
J gene: TRBJ1-2
clone size: few
CDR3 protein: CASSQALTGGGYTF
CDR3 DNA: TGCGCCAGCAGCCAAGCCCTGACAGGGGGGGGCTACACCTTC

D gene: NA
V gene: TRBV4-1
J gene: TRBJ2-1
clone size: NA
CDR3 protein: CASSQDVGRGEQFF
CDR3 DNA: TGCGCCAGCAGCCAAGATGTTGGGCGTGGAGAGCAGTTCTTC

D gene: TRBD1
V gene: TRBV12-3/TRBV12-4
J gene: TRBJ1-4
clone size: NA
CDR3 protein: CASSLGQGFEKLFF
CDR3 DNA: TGTGCCAGCAGTTTGGGACAGGGATTCGAAAAACTGTTTTTT

D gene: NA
V gene: TRBV28
J gene: TRBJ2-7
clone size: many
CDR3 protein: CASSSTFEQYF
CDR3 DNA: TGTGCCAGCAGTTCGACCTTCGAGCAGTACTTC

D gene: NA
V gene: TRBV7-2
J gene: TRBJ2-7
clone size: few
CDR3 protein: CASSKPGLVHEQYF
CDR3 DNA: TGTGCCAGCAGCAAACCCGGACTCGTACACGAGCAGTACTTC

D gene: TRBD1
V gene: TRBV20-1
J gene: TRBJ2-2
clone size: NA
CDR3 protein: CSARDGDRVGTGELFF
CDR3 DNA: TGCAGTGCTAGAGATGGGGACAGGGTCGGTACCGGGGAGCTGTTTTTT

D gene: NA
V gene: TRBV7-3
J gene: TRBJ2-1
clone size: many
CDR3 protein: CASSLGALGEQFF
CDR3 DNA: TGTGCCAGCAGCTTAGGGGCCTTGGGGGAGCAGTTCTTC